These 13 T cell receptor beta chains were all obtained from the same sample, sequenced in a study of OX40 agonist ivuxolimab in advanced cancers. The assay was immunoSEQ multiplex PCR, and TCRdb's table has in-frame clones only and misses some. The repertoire includes roughly 66,000 clones, roughly 85% of them detected once, and roughly 1.3% sits in the top ten. The source was CD4+ or CD8+ T cells sorted from blood, collected in a trial of the OX40 agonist ivuxolimab. Receptors originate from an adult with an advanced solid tumor such as melanoma, head and neck, liver or kidney cancer.

The gene calls are TRBV2 and TRBJ1-4, with D possibly being TRBD1 (6 bases). CDR3 length: 14 residues. From germline, CDR1 is SNHLY and CDR2 FYNNEI. Trimming left V 6 bases short and J 3 bases short, with 11 bases between. This CDR3 reads CASSGAGANEKLFF. As DNA, the CDR3 is TGTGCCAGCAGCGGGGCAGGGGCTAATGAAAAACTGTTTTTT.

The chain employs TRBV5-1 and TRBJ1-5; 8 bases map to TRBD1. CDR3 length equals 14 residues. The V gene's germline CDR1 is SGHRS and CDR2 YFSETQ. J gave up 6 bases and V 2 bases, and 4 bases lay outside the gene matches. The CDR3 bases are TGCGCCAGCAGCTTAACAGGGGGAGGTCAGCCCCAGCATTTT. Amino acids: CASSLTGGGQPQHF.

This chain connects TRBV5-1 to TRBJ2-2, with 11 positions matching TRBD2. The CDR3 length is 16 residues. The V and J ends lost 4 bases and 2 bases, in that order; junction bases with no gene match: 4. Germline lookup yields CDR1 SGHRS and CDR2 YFSETQ. CDR3: CASSPGTSGNTGELFF. In DNA, the CDR3 is TGCGCCAGCAGCCCGGGGACTAGCGGAAACACCGGGGAGCTGTTTTTT.

The chain is built from TRBV7-3 and TRBJ2-3; 9 bases are a match to TRBD2. The CDR3 is made up of 17 amino acids. Looked up from germline, CDR1 is SGHTA and CDR2 is FQGTGA. Trimming took 0 bases from V and 0 from J; bases not matched to a gene: 4. The CDR3 nucleotides read TGTGCCAGCAGCTTAACGGGGCTAGCGGGGAGCACAGATACGCAGTATTTT. It yields the protein CASSLTGLAGSTDTQYF.

The rearrangement joins TRBV7-3 to TRBJ1-1, with D possibly matching TRBD1 (5 bases). The V and J ends lost 3 bases and 3 bases respectively, with 11 bases between them. The CDR3 is 14 residues long. Germline CDR1 and CDR2: SGHTA and FQGTGA. The CDR3 reads CASSFTGAYTEAFF. CDR3 in DNA: TGTGCCAGCAGCTTTACCGGGGCCTACACTGAAGCTTTCTTT.

This clone was seen a few times. The J gene is TRBJ2-7, the V gene TRBV7-2; no firm D call. This CDR3 has 14 amino acids. Germline values: CDR1 SGHTA, CDR2 FQGNSA. V lost 8 bases and J 1 base, leaving 15 bases between the germline ends. The CDR3 spells CASLLTPLSYEQYF. CDR3 nucleotide sequence: TGTGCCAGCCTCCTGACACCACTTTCCTACGAGCAGTACTTC.

The V and J genes are TRBV5-4 and TRBJ2-7, with 15 positions matching TRBD2. CDR3 length equals 20 residues. V was pared by 2 bases and J by 0 bases, with 12 bases of the junction left unmatched. Per the germline V gene, CDR1 is SGHNT and CDR2 is YYREEE (reference sequence). CDR3 nucleotides: TGTGCCAGCAGCTTACCCCGATCCGGGACTAGCGGGAGGTCCTCCTACGAGCAGTACTTC. Translation: CASSLPRSGTSGRSSYEQYF.

This clone showed up just once. The same CDR3 is also encoded by other DNA sequences in this sample. The V call is TRBV18, the J call TRBJ1-2; maybe TRBD1 (5 bases). The CDR3 consists of 12 residues. The germline V gene has CDR1 KGHSH and CDR2 LQKENI. V lost 6 bases and J lost 4, with 9 bases in between. The CDR3 reads CASSPDSYGYTF. The CDR3 DNA reads as TGTGCCAGCTCCCCCGACAGCTATGGCTACACCTTC.

The rearrangement joins TRBV28 to TRBJ2-7, with 13 nucleotides matching TRBD2. Germline CDR1 is MDHEN and CDR2 is SYDVKM. Trimming cost V 4 bases and J 4 bases; bases outside gene matches: 7. The CDR3 totals 16 residues. The CDR3 protein is CASSSWTSGSSYEQYF. In nucleotides, the CDR3 is TGTGCCAGCAGTTCGTGGACTAGCGGGAGTTCTTACGAGCAGTACTTC.

This chain uses TRBV28 with TRBJ2-3, with 9 bases matching TRBD1. The CDR3 sequence is 16 residues long. Germline V CDR1 and CDR2: MDHEN, SYDVKM. V lost 6 bases to trimming and J lost 2 bases; unmatched junction nucleotides: 9. This chain's CDR3 is CASSPPGQGFTDTQYF. CDR3 in DNA: TGTGCCAGCAGCCCGCCGGGACAGGGTTTCACAGATACGCAGTATTTT.

V gene TRBV7-2 combines with J gene TRBJ2-5, with D possibly being TRBD1 or TRBD2 (5 bases each). This CDR3 is 13 amino acids long. Germline CDR1 reads SGHTA; CDR2 reads FQGNSA. Trimming removed 3 bases at V and 3 bases at J, with 8 bases between. The chain's CDR3 is CASSLRGEETQYF. In DNA form, the CDR3 reads TGTGCCAGCAGCTTGAGGGGTGAAGAGACCCAGTACTTC.

The chain combines TRBV30 with TRBJ2-1, with 8 bases that match TRBD2. V shed 2 bases, J shed 8 bases, and the junction held 17 bases outside the gene matches. CDR1 is GTSNPN and CDR2 is SVGIG in the germline V gene (reference sequence). The length of the CDR3 is 17 residues. In nucleotides, the CDR3 is TGTGCCTGGAGTAGTCCATTTAGCGGGATTGGGTACGATGAGCAGTTCTTC. As protein: CAWSSPFSGIGYDEQFF.

V usage is TRBV6-6 and J usage is TRBJ1-1; D gene ambiguous. The CDR3 covers 15 residues. CDR1 and CDR2 from the germline V gene are MNHNY and SVGAGI (reference sequence). V was trimmed by 0 bases and J by 1 base, leaving 9 bases between them. The chain's CDR3 is CASSYSTSWNTEAFF. The CDR3 DNA follows: TGTGCCAGCAGTTACTCTACCAGTTGGAACACTGAAGCTTTCTTT.